This T cell receptor (beta chain) was recorded in a study of blood T cell repertoires in COVID-19. Study-wide background: COVID-19 samples, acute and convalescent, were from the United States, Italy and Spain.

Repertoires were generated with immunoSEQ multiplex PCR, while TCRdb's copy carries only in-frame clones and drops some. The sample lists roughly 69,000 clones; more than 75% were seen once. The CDR3 length is 13 residues. Per germline, CDR1 SNHLY and CDR2 FYNNEI. With 4 bases removed from V and 3 bases from J, the gap between germline ends came to 9 bases. This TCR was recovered from a human donor in a cohort sampled during active COVID-19. The V call is TRBV2, the J call TRBJ1-1, with unresolved D. The sequenced material came from peripheral blood. The CDR3, as DNA: TGTGCCAGCAGTGGTTTGGAGGACACTGAAGCTTTCTTT. Protein sequence: CASSGLEDTEAFF.